The 18 T cell receptor beta chains in this list originate from one sample, sequenced in a study of cytomegalovirus exposure and HLA in healthy donors. The PCR ran on 60 Vbeta and 13 Jbeta primers. TCRdb keeps only in-frame clones here, not all; method: immunoSEQ multiplex PCR. The sample carries approximately 53,000 clones, over 60% recorded once. Material for sequencing was PBMCs. The receptors come from a woman in her fifties or sixties in good health and CMV-seronegative.

The rearrangement uses TRBV7-3 and TRBJ1-1; tentative D call: TRBD1 (5 bases). V lost 3 bases and J 5 bases, leaving 13 bases between the germline ends. Germline CDR1 reads SGHTA; CDR2 reads FQGTGA. This CDR3 has 14 residues. The CDR3 coding sequence is TGTGCCAGCAGCTTCACAGGTGGAGAGACTGAAGCTTTCTTT. Translation gives CASSFTGGETEAFF.

V gene TRBV10-1 combines with J gene TRBJ2-5; possible D gene TRBD2, 6 bases. The germline V gene has CDR1 WNHNN and CDR2 SYGVQD (reference sequence). V was trimmed by 4 bases and J by 5 bases, leaving 11 bases between them. This CDR3 has 13 residues. The CDR3 region has the DNA TGCGCCAGCAGTGGCGGGGTCCGGGAGACCCAGTACTTC. It is translated as CASSGGVRETQYF.

V gene TRBV9 combines with J gene TRBJ1-6; D is unclear. The germline CDR1 and CDR2 sequences are SGDLS and YYNGEE. This CDR3 contains 14 residues. V lost 3 bases, J lost 10 bases, and 14 bases lay in between. For the CDR3, the DNA is TGTGCCAGCAGCGCGAGGGCCCTGGGGTCACCCCTCCACTTT. This translates into CASSARALGSPLHF.

This clone was counted once. The chain links TRBV5-1 to TRBJ1-1; D possibly corresponds to TRBD1 (6 bases). V dropped 0 bases and J dropped 0 bases, with 6 bases sitting between them. The CDR3 covers 14 residues. Germline lookup yields CDR1 SGHRS and CDR2 YFSETQ. The CDR3 DNA follows: TGCGCCAGCAGCTTGGAGGGGGTGAACACTGAAGCTTTCTTT. Translated, it gives CASSLEGVNTEAFF.

The V call is TRBV15, the J call TRBJ2-1, with 8 bases identical to TRBD2. Germline CDR1 and CDR2: LNHNV and YYDKDF (reference sequence). This CDR3 is built from 16 residues. Trimming cost V 3 bases and J 5 bases; bases outside gene matches: 9. For the CDR3, the DNA is TGTGCCACCAGCAGCACTCCGGGAGGGGACCACAATGAGCAGTTCTTC. Amino acids: CATSSTPGGDHNEQFF.

The chain recombines TRBV30 with TRBJ2-7, with 12 bases fitting TRBD2. This CDR3 spans 14 amino acids. Germline lookup yields CDR1 GTSNPN and CDR2 SVGIG (reference sequence). The J segment lost 4 bases and the V segment lost 7 bases, leaving 8 bases of the junction unmatched. The CDR3 DNA follows: TGTGCCTACCAACTAGCGGGAGGACTTTACGAGCAGTACTTC. This gives the protein CAYQLAGGLYEQYF.

This clone was observed a handful of times. The chain uses TRBV19 and TRBJ1-3; D is unresolved. V gave up 8 bases and J gave up 0 bases, with 5 bases separating them. CDR1 is LNHDA and CDR2 is SQIVND in the germline V gene (reference sequence). The CDR3 contains 12 residues. For the CDR3, the DNA is TGTGCCAGTCAGGCCTCTGGAAACACCATATATTTT. Amino acid sequence: CASQASGNTIYF.

V and J are TRBV9 and TRBJ1-1; 12 nucleotides align to TRBD1. This CDR3 is 17 amino acids long. J gave up 6 bases and V 3 bases, and 12 bases lay outside the gene matches. The germline CDR1 and CDR2 sequences are SGDLS and YYNGEE. The chain's CDR3 is CASSDQPGTGGGAEAFF. CDR3 DNA sequence: TGTGCCAGCAGCGACCAACCCGGGACAGGGGGCGGCGCTGAAGCTTTCTTT.

The chain is built from TRBV19 and TRBJ2-7, with TRBD1 matching 9 bases. Germline lookup yields CDR1 LNHDA and CDR2 SQIVND (reference sequence). V shed 7 bases, J shed 6 bases, and the junction held 10 bases outside the gene matches. The CDR3 runs to 14 residues. The chain's CDR3 is CASTYTGGSAEQYF. CDR3 coding DNA: TGTGCCAGTACCTACACAGGGGGCTCCGCCGAGCAGTACTTC.

The rearrangement joins TRBV5-1 to TRBJ2-2, with 10 bases identical to TRBD2. Germline V gene sequence: CDR1 SGHRS, CDR2 YFSETQ. The CDR3 is 15 residues long. J gave up 6 bases and V 1 base, and 3 bases lay outside the gene matches. The CDR3 spells CASSLTSGTAGELFF. As DNA, the CDR3 is TGCGCCAGCAGCTTGACTAGCGGGACCGCCGGGGAGCTGTTTTTT.

Written as DNA, the CDR3 is TGTGCCTGGAGTGTTCGGGGGTCCAATCAGCCCCAGCATTTT. Amino acids: CAWSVRGSNQPQHF. The genes are TRBV30 and TRBJ1-5, with a possible D match to TRBD1 (5 bases). Germline V gene lookup returns CDR1 GTSNPN and CDR2 SVGIG (reference sequence). The CDR3 sequence is 14 residues long. V dropped 0 bases and J dropped 3 bases, with 9 bases sitting between them. The full variable domain, completed using reference TRBV30 and TRBJ1-5, is SQTIHQWPATLVQPVGSPLSLECTVEGTSNPNLYWYRQAAGRGLQLLFYSVGIGQISSEVPQNLSASRPQDRQFILSSKKLLLSDSGFYLCAWSVRGSNQPQHFGDGTRLSIL.

J is TRBJ1-2 and V is TRBV7-2, with 7 bases that match TRBD1. The CDR3 has 12 amino acids. CDR1 is SGHTA and CDR2 is FQGNSA in the germline V gene. Losses at the gene ends were 1 base for V and 7 bases for J; bases not matched to a gene: 0. The CDR3, as DNA: TGTGCCAGCAGCTTAGACAGGGGTGGCTACACCTTC. It codes for CASSLDRGGYTF.

The chain joins TRBV30 to TRBJ1-4; TRBD1 is a possible D gene (5 bases). The germline V gene has CDR1 GTSNPN and CDR2 SVGIG (reference sequence). Trimming took 6 bases from V and 4 from J, leaving 15 bases between them. The CDR3 is 14 amino acids. CDR3 loop: CACHHRGINEKLFF. The CDR3 DNA reads as TGTGCCTGCCACCACCGGGGGATTAATGAAAAACTGTTTTTT. The full variable domain, with the rest looked up from reference TRBV30 and TRBJ1-4, is SQTIHQWPATLVQPVGSPLSLECTVEGTSNPNLYWYRQAAGRGLQLLFYSVGIGQISSEVPQNLSASRPQDRQFILSSKKLLLSDSGFYLCACHHRGINEKLFFGSGTQLSVL.

The sample holds one count of this clone. V gene TRBV6-1 combines with J gene TRBJ1-1; perhaps TRBD1 as D (6 bases). The CDR3 sequence is 15 residues long. Germline V gives CDR1 MNHNS, CDR2 SASEGT. Trimming left V 2 bases short and J 3 bases short, with 13 bases between. Written as DNA, the CDR3 is TGTGCCAGCAGTGAACAGGGGTTGGGGGACACTGAAGCTTTCTTT. Amino acid sequence: CASSEQGLGDTEAFF.

This clone was picked up one time. The chain combines TRBV7-9 with TRBJ2-7; D possibly corresponds to TRBD2 (6 bases). Germline V gives CDR1 SEHNR, CDR2 FQNEAQ (reference sequence). The V and J ends lost 2 bases and 2 bases respectively, with 10 bases between them. The CDR3 covers 14 residues. CDR3 in amino acids: CASSLPSVTYEQYF. CDR3 coding DNA: TGTGCCAGCAGCTTACCTAGCGTCACCTACGAGCAGTACTTC.

This clone has only one observation. V usage is TRBV6-5 and J usage is TRBJ2-7; weak D call: TRBD2 (5 bases). This CDR3 is 13 amino acids long. Germline-derived CDR1 and CDR2 are MNHEY and SVGAGI. V was clipped by 8 bases and J by 3 bases, with 14 bases between them. The CDR3 spells CASHGIKHYEQYF. For the CDR3, the DNA is TGTGCCAGCCACGGGATTAAGCACTACGAGCAGTACTTC.

The count of this clone is one. The chain combines TRBV30 with TRBJ2-7; the D gene is possibly TRBD1 (5 bases). With 8 bases removed from V and 2 bases from J, the gap between germline ends came to 10 bases. The CDR3 spans 11 residues. Germline V gene lookup returns CDR1 GTSNPN and CDR2 SVGIG (reference sequence). The CDR3 DNA sequence: TGTGCCGCGGACACTACCTACGAGCAGTACTTC. Residues: CAADTTYEQYF.

The CDR3 reads CASGQTGSIQETQYF. CDR3 in DNA: TGCGCCAGCGGACAAACAGGGAGTATACAAGAGACCCAGTACTTC. The rearrangement links TRBV4-1 to TRBJ2-5; TRBD1 is a possible D gene (6 bases). Trimming pared 8 bases from V and 2 bases from J, leaving 18 bases between. This CDR3 is 15 amino acids long. Germline V gives CDR1 MGHRA, CDR2 YSYEKL.